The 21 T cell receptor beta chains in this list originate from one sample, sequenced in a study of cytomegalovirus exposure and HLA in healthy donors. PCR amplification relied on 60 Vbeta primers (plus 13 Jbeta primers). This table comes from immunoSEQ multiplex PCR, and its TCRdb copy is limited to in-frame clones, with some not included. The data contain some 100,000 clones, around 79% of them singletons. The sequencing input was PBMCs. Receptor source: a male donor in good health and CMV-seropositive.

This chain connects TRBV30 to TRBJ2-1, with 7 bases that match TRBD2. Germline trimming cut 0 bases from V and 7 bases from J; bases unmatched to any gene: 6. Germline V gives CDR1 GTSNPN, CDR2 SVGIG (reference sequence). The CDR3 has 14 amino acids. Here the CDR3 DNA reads TGTGCCTGGAGTGTGGGGGGGTTAACGAATGAGCAGTTCTTC. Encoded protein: CAWSVGGLTNEQFF.

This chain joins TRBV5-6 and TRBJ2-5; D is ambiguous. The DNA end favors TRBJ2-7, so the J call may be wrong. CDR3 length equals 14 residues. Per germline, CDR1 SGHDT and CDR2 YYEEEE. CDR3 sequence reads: CASSPAVQSYEQYF. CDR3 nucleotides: TGTGCCAGCAGCCCGGCGGTGCAGTCCTACGAGCAGTACTTC.

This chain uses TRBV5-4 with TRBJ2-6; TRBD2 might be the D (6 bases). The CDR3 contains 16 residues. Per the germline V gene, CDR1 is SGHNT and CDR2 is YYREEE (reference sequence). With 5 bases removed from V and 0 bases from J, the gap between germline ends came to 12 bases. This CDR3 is CASRSGGNSGANVLTF. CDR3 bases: TGTGCCAGCAGGTCCGGGGGAAACTCTGGGGCCAACGTCCTGACTTTC. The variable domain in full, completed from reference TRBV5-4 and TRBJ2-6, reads ETGVTQSPTHLIKTRGQQVTLRCSSQSGHNTVSWYQQALGQGPQFIFQYYREEENGRGNFPPRFSGLQFPNYSSELNVNALELDDSALYLCASRSGGNSGANVLTFGAGSRLTVL.

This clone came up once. CDR3 protein: CASSPVTERCEQFF. For the CDR3, the DNA is TGTGCCAGCAGTCCGGTGACAGAGCGTTGTGAGCAGTTCTTC. This chain uses TRBV25-1 with TRBJ2-1; D perhaps matches TRBD1 (5 bases). The V end was cut by 5 bases, the J end by 9 bases, with 17 bases between. There are 14 residues in the CDR3. The germline V gene has CDR1 MGHDK and CDR2 SYGVNS. Drawing the rest from reference TRBV25-1 and TRBJ2-1, the complete variable domain is EADIYQTPRYLVIGTGKKITLECSQTMGHDKMYWYQQDPGMELHLIHYSYGVNSTEKGDLSSESTVSRIRTEHFPLTLESARPSHTSQYLCASSPVTERCEQFFGPGTRLTVL.

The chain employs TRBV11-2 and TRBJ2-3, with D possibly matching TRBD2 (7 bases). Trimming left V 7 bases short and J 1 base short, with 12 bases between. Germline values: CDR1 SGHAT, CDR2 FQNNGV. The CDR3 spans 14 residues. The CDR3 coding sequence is TGTGCCAGCATCCGGGGGGCGGGCACAGATACGCAGTATTTT. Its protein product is CASIRGAGTDTQYF.

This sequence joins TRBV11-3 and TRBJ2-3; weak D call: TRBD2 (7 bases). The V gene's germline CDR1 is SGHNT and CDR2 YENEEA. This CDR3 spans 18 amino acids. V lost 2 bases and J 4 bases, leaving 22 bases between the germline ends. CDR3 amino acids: CASSLILGLQGGADTQYF. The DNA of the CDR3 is TGTGCCAGCAGCTTAATTTTGGGACTACAAGGGGGGGCAGATACGCAGTATTTT.

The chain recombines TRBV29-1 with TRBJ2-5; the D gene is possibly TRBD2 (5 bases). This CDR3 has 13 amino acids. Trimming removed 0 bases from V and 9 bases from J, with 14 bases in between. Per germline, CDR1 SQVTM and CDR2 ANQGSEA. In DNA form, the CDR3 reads TGCAGCGTTGAAGATTTTACCGCCGGGGCCCAGTACTTC. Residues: CSVEDFTAGAQYF.

CDR3 in amino acids: CASSQHNSGQYSGNTIYF. The CDR3 bases are TGTGCCAGCAGCCAACATAATTCGGGACAGTACTCTGGAAACACCATATATTTT. The chain recombines TRBV4-2 with TRBJ1-3; 7 nucleotides match TRBD1. The germline V gene encodes CDR1 LGHNA and CDR2 YNFKEQ. V trimming: 2 bases; J trimming: 0 bases; junction bases outside the gene matches: 10. The CDR3 has 18 amino acids.

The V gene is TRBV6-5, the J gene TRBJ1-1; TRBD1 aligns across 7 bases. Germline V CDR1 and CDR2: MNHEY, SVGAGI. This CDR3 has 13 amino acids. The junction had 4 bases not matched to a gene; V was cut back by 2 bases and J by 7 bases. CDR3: CASSYTRQGEAFF. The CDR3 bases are TGTGCCAGCAGTTACACTCGACAGGGTGAAGCTTTCTTT.

CDR3 in amino acids: CASSLALASGEETQYF. The CDR3 bases are TGTGCCAGCAGCTTAGCGCTGGCTAGCGGGGAAGAGACCCAGTACTTC. V usage is TRBV7-6 and J usage is TRBJ2-5; 9 bases align to TRBD2. Germline trimming cut 0 bases from V and 3 bases from J; bases unmatched to any gene: 5. In germline, CDR1 is SGHVS, CDR2 FNYEAQ. This CDR3 is 16 amino acids long.

CDR3 sequence reads: CASSPGTGANTGELFF. DNA of the CDR3: TGTGCCAGCAGCCCAGGCACAGGGGCGAACACCGGGGAGCTGTTTTTT. The chain employs TRBV9 and TRBJ2-2, with TRBD1 identical over 7 bases. V lost 4 bases and J lost 0; bases outside the gene matches: 6. The germline CDR1 and CDR2 sequences are SGDLS and YYNGEE. This CDR3 spans 16 amino acids.

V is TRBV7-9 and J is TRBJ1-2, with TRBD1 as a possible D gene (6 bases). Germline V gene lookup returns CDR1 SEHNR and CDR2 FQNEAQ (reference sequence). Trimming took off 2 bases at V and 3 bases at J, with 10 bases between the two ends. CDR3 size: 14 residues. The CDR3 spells CASSLLGGHYGYTF. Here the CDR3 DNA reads TGTGCCAGCAGCTTATTAGGGGGACACTATGGCTACACCTTC.

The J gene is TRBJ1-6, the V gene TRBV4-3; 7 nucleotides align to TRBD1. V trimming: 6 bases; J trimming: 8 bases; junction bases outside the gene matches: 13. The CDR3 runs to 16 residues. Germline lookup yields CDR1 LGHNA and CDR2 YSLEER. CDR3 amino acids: CASSTIRQGPDSPLHF. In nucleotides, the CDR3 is TGCGCCAGCAGTACCATTCGACAGGGACCTGATTCACCCCTCCACTTT.

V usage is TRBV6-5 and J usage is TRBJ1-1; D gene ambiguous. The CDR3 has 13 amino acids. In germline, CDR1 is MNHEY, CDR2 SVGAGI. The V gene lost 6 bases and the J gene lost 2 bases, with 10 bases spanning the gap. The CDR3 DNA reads TGTGCCAGCAGGGACGGGGAAAACACTGAAGCTTTCTTT. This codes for CASRDGENTEAFF.

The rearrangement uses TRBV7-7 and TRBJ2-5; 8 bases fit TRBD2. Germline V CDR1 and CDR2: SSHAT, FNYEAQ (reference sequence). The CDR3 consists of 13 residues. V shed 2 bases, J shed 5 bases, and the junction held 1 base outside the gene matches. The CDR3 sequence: CASSLSGGETQYF. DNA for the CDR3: TGTGCCAGCAGCTTAAGCGGGGGTGAGACCCAGTACTTC.

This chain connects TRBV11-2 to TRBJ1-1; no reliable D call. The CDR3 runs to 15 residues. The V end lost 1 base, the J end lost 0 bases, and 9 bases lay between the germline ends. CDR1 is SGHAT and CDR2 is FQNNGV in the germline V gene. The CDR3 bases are TGTGCCAGCAGCTTAGGCCGGTATATGAACACTGAAGCTTTCTTT. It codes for CASSLGRYMNTEAFF.

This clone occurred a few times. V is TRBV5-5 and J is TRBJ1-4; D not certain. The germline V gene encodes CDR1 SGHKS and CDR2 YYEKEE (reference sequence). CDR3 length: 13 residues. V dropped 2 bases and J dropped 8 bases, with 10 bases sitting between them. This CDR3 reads CASSFVFREKLFF. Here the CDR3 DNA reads TGTGCCAGCAGCTTTGTTTTCCGGGAAAAACTGTTTTTT.

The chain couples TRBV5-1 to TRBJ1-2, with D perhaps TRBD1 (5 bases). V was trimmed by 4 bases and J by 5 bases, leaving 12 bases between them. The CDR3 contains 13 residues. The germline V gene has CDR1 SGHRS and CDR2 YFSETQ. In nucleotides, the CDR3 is TGCGCCAGCAGCCCGGATTGGACATATGGCTACACCTTC. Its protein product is CASSPDWTYGYTF.

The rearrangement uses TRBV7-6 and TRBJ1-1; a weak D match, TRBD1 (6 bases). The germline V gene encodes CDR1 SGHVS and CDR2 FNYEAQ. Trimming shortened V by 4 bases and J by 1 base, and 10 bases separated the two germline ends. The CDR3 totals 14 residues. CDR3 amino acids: CASSYSTGNTEAFF. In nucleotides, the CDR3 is TGTGCCAGCAGCTACTCGACAGGGAACACTGAAGCTTTCTTT.

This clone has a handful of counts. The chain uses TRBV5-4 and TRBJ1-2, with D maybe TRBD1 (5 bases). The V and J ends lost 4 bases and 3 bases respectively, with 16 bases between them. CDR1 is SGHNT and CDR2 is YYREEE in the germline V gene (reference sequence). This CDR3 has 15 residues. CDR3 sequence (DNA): TGTGCCAGCAGCCCATTCAAGACGGGGGACTATGGCTACACCTTC. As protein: CASSPFKTGDYGYTF.

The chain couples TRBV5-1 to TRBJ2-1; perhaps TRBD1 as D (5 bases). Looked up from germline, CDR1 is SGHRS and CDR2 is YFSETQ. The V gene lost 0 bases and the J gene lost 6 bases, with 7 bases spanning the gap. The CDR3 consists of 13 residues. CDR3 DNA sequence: TGCGCCAGCAGCTTGGACAGGTCCAATGAGCAGTTCTTC. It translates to CASSLDRSNEQFF.